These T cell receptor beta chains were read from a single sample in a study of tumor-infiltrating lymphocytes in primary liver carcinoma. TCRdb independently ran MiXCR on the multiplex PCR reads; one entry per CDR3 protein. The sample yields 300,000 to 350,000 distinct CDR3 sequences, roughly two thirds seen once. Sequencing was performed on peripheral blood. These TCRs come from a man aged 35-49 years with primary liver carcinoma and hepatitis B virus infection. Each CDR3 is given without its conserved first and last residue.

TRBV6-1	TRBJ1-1	VSRRTGTNTEAF
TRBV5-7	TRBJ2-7	ASRANYEQY
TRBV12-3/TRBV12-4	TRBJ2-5	ASTPDGQETQY
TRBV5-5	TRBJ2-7	ASSLAGKAYDQY
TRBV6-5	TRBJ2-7	ASSPRPSIN
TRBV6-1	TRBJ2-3	ASSEPGGGDTQY
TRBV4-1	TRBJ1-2	ASSQVGGNDYGYT
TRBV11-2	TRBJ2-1	ASSLDVTGAQVEQF
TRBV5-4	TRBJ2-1	AISPGTGNYNEQF
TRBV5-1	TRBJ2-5	ASSLWTSGSYFRETQY
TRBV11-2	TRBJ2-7	ASNPKWIFGYYEQY
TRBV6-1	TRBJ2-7	ASSDRTYGQY
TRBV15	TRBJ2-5	AASTRPLDETQY
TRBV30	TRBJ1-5	AWSAGRDQPQH
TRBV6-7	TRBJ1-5	ASSYKDNSNQPQH
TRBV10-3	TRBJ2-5	VIWVAGQETQY